Shown below are 8 T cell receptor beta chains from a single sample sequenced in a study of T-cell reconstitution after alpha-beta-depleted transplantation in children. The authors prepared the TCRbeta library with unique molecular identifiers. Via MiXCR, TCRdb re-called the PCR reads, giving one row per CDR3 protein. The sample gives more than 500,000 distinct CDR3 sequences, approximately 10% of which show up once; 11% to 15% is in the top ten. The sequences come from PBMCs, mostly from graft donor cells, collected 180 days after TCRalphabeta/CD19-depleted stem cell transplant. The receptor source for this set is a female patient aged 2-10 years who had a stem cell transplant for aplastic anemia, so the T cells may come from the graft donor.

This clonotype appeared a few times. This chain connects TRBV7-9 to TRBJ1-5, with a tentative D call TRBD1 (5 bases). V dropped 5 bases and J dropped 6 bases, with 20 bases sitting between them. Germline-derived CDR1 and CDR2 are SEHNR and FQNEAQ (reference sequence). This CDR3 contains 16 residues. The CDR3 loop reads CASSQTAGWGFQPQHF. CDR3 sequence (DNA): TGTGCCAGCAGCCAAACAGCAGGGTGGGGGTTTCAGCCCCAGCATTTT.

The sample holds a few counts of this clonotype. The rearrangement joins TRBV28 to TRBJ2-5, with D possibly matching TRBD2 (6 bases). Germline V gene data show CDR1 as MDHEN and CDR2 as SYDVKM. CDR3 length: 15 residues. Trimming pared 5 bases from V and 4 bases from J, leaving 17 bases between. CDR3 loop: CASSGLWASIETQYF. As DNA, the CDR3 is TGTGCCAGCAGTGGACTATGGGCGAGCATAGAGACCCAGTACTTC.

This clonotype was counted a few times. This chain joins TRBV2 and TRBJ2-1; D gene ambiguous. Germline V gene data show CDR1 as SNHLY and CDR2 as FYNNEI. Trimming pared 7 bases from V and 4 bases from J, leaving 8 bases between. The CDR3 totals 12 residues. As DNA, the CDR3 is TGTGCCAGCATGCAGAGATACAATGAGCAGTTCTTC. It is translated as CASMQRYNEQFF.

The chain links TRBV30 to TRBJ1-1, with a possible D match to TRBD1 (5 bases). Germline CDR1 GTSNPN, CDR2 SVGIG (reference sequence). V was clipped by 2 bases and J by 0 bases, with 25 bases between them. The CDR3 runs to 19 residues. The CDR3 spells CAWSPARNRGGGMNTEAFF. The DNA of the CDR3 is TGTGCCTGGAGTCCAGCGAGAAACCGGGGCGGGGGAATGAACACTGAAGCTTTCTTT. Using reference TRBV30 and TRBJ1-1 for the parts outside the CDR3, the full variable domain is SQTIHQWPATLVQPVGSPLSLECTVEGTSNPNLYWYRQAAGRGLQLLFYSVGIGQISSEVPQNLSASRPQDRQFILSSKKLLLSDSGFYLCAWSPARNRGGGMNTEAFFGQGTRLTVV.

The V call is TRBV18, the J call TRBJ2-3; 10 positions match TRBD1. V was clipped by 4 bases and J by 5 bases; unmatched bases: 3. The germline V gene has CDR1 KGHSH and CDR2 LQKENI. The CDR3 runs 14 residues. The CDR3 nucleotides read TGTGCCAGCTCACTCCGGGACAGGGGAGATACGCAGTATTTT. Translating gives CASSLRDRGDTQYF.

This clonotype was counted at least ten times. The rearrangement joins TRBV29-1 to TRBJ1-2, with 9 bases identical to TRBD1. The germline gives CDR1 SQVTM, CDR2 ANQGSEA. The length of the CDR3 is 14 residues. The J segment lost 4 bases and the V segment lost 1 base, leaving 4 bases of the junction unmatched. The CDR3 region is CSVEGTGEGYGYTF. The CDR3 coding sequence is TGCAGCGTTGAAGGGACAGGGGAGGGCTATGGCTACACCTTC.

This clonotype was observed a few times. The genes are TRBV28 and TRBJ2-7, with D unclear. Trimming shortened V by 5 bases and J by 4 bases, and 18 bases separated the two germline ends. Germline loops: CDR1 MDHEN, CDR2 SYDVKM. This CDR3 contains 15 residues. CDR3 amino acids: CASSLTMGIRYEQYF. The CDR3 nucleotides are TGTGCCAGCAGTCTGACCATGGGCATTCGTTACGAGCAGTACTTC.

The chain joins TRBV7-6 to TRBJ1-1; a weak D match, TRBD1 (5 bases). This CDR3 has 13 amino acids. V gave up 0 bases and J gave up 7 bases, with 9 bases separating them. Germline CDR1 is SGHVS and CDR2 is FNYEAQ. CDR3 in amino acids: CASSLAGGGEAFF. The CDR3 coding sequence is TGTGCCAGCAGCTTAGCGGGGGGAGGTGAAGCTTTCTTT. Together with reference TRBV7-6 and TRBJ1-1, the CDR3 gives the full variable domain: GAGVSQSPRYKVTKRGQDVALRCDPISGHVSLYWYRQALGQGPEFLTYFNYEAQQDKSGLPNDRFSAERPEGSISTLTIQRTEQRDSAMYRCASSLAGGGEAFFGQGTRLTVV.